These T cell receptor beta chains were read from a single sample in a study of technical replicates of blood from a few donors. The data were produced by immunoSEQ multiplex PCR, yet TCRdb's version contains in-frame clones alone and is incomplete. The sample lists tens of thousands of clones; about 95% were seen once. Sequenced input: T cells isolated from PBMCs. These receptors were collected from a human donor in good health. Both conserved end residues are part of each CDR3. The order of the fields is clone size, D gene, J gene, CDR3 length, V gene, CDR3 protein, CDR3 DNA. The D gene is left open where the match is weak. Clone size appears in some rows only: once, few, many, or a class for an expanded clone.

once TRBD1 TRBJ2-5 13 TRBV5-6 CASSWTGRETQYF TGTGCCAGCAGCTGGACAGGTCGAGAGACCCAGTACTTC
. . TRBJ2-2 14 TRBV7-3 CASSELDRPGALFF TGTGCCAGCAGCGAGTTAGACAGGCCAGGCGCGCTGTTTTTT
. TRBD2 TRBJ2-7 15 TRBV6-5 CASRERGGPHDEQYF TGTGCCAGCAGGGAGCGGGGGGGCCCCCACGACGAGCAGTACTTC
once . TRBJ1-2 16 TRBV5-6 CASTGREAQIVYGYTF TGTGCCAGCACCGGACGGGAGGCCCAGATCGTATATGGCTACACCTTC
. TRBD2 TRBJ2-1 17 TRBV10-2 CASSEEEREYPYNEQFF TGCGCCAGCAGTGAGGAAGAGCGGGAGTACCCCTACAATGAGCAGTTCTTC
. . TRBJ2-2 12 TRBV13 CASSFRTGELFF TGTGCCAGCAGCTTCCGGACCGGGGAGCTGTTTTTT
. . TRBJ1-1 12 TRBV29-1 CSVETEYTEAFF TGCAGCGTCGAGACAGAGTACACTGAAGCTTTCTTT
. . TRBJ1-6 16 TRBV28 CASRGGSSSYNSPLHF TGTGCCAGCAGGGGGGGGAGCAGCTCCTATAATTCACCCCTCCACTTT
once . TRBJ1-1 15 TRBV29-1 CSVEGRGGSNTEAFF TGCAGCGTTGAAGGAAGGGGGGGTTCGAACACTGAAGCTTTCTTT
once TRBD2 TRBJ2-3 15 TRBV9 CASSVASGATDTQYF TGTGCCAGCAGCGTAGCTAGCGGCGCCACAGATACGCAGTATTTT
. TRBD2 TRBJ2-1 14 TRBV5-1 CASMREEPQNEQFF TGCGCCAGCATGCGGGAGGAACCTCAGAATGAGCAGTTCTTC
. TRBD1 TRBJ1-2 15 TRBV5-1 CASSGAGGQAYGYTF TGCGCCAGCAGCGGCGCGGGTGGACAGGCTTATGGCTACACCTTC
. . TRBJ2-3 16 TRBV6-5 CASSYSIQRKADTQYF TGTGCCAGCAGTTACTCGATCCAGCGGAAGGCAGATACGCAGTATTTT
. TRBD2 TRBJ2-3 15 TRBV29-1 CSVTIAGGPPDTQYF TGCAGCGTGACGATAGCGGGAGGGCCCCCAGATACGCAGTATTTT
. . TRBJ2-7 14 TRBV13 CASSNNDRTDEQYF TGTGCCAGCAGCAACAATGACAGGACGGACGAGCAGTACTTC
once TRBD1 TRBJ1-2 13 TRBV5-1 CASRSTGTYGYTF TGCGCCAGCAGGTCGACAGGGACCTATGGCTACACCTTC
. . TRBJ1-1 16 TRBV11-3 CASSSTGTTMNTEAFF TGTGCCAGCAGCTCAACCGGGACAACCATGAACACTGAAGCTTTCTTT
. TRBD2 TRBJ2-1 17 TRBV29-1 CSVDVSGGLSSYNEQFF TGCAGCGTTGATGTTAGCGGGGGCCTTAGCTCCTACAATGAGCAGTTCTTC
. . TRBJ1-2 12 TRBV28 CASSYQGHGYTF TGTGCCAGCAGTTATCAGGGGCATGGCTACACCTTC
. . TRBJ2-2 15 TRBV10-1 CASSEANANTGELFF TGCGCCAGCAGTGAGGCTAACGCGAACACCGGGGAGCTGTTTTTT
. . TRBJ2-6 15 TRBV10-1 CASSTTGFGANVLTF TGCGCCAGCAGCACAACAGGGTTCGGGGCCAACGTCCTGACTTTC
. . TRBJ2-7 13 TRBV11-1 CASSPDSSYEQYF TGTGCCAGCAGCCCGGACTCTTCCTACGAGCAGTACTTC
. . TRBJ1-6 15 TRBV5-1 CASSLDSREDSPLHF TGCGCCAGCAGCTTGGATAGCAGGGAGGATTCACCCCTCCACTTT
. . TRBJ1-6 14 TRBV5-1 CASSSGTYNSPLHF TGCGCCAGCAGCTCCGGGACTTATAATTCACCCCTCCACTTT
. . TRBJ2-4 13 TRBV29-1 CSVEGTEGDIQYF TGCAGCGTTGAAGGTACAGAGGGGGACATTCAGTACTTC
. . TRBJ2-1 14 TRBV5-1 CASSLASVTSEQFF TGCGCCAGCAGCTTGGCGTCCGTTACAAGTGAGCAGTTCTTC
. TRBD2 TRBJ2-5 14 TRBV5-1 CASSFSLAEETQYF TGCGCCAGCAGCTTCTCCCTAGCGGAAGAGACCCAGTACTTC
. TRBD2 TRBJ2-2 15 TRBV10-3 CAISEGLEKTGELFF TGTGCCATCAGTGAGGGACTAGAAAAGACCGGGGAGCTGTTTTTT
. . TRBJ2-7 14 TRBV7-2 CASSWTHRLYEQYF TGTGCCAGCAGCTGGACGCACAGGCTCTACGAGCAGTACTTC
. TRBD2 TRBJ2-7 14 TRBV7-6 CASSLVTGGYEQYF TGTGCCAGCAGCTTAGTAACGGGGGGCTACGAGCAGTACTTC
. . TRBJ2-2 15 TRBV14 CASSQDRSMAGELFF TGTGCCAGCAGCCAAGATCGCAGTATGGCCGGGGAGCTGTTTTTT
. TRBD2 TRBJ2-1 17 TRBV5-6 CASSSTTVAGVYNEQFF TGTGCCAGCAGCTCGACTACGGTAGCGGGAGTGTACAATGAGCAGTTCTTC
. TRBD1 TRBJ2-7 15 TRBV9 CASSFSTTGTYEQYF TGTGCCAGCAGCTTCTCAACGACAGGGACCTACGAGCAGTACTTC
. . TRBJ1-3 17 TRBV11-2 CASSPRGRPSSGNTIYF TGTGCCAGCAGCCCCCGTGGGCGACCCAGTTCTGGAAACACCATATATTTT
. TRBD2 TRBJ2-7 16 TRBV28 CASRPTGLAGDGEQYF TGTGCCAGCAGACCCACCGGACTAGCGGGAGATGGGGAGCAGTACTTC
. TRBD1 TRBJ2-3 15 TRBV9 CASSRGQGRTDTQYF TGTGCCAGCAGCCGGGGACAGGGGCGAACAGATACGCAGTATTTT